The rows below give T cell receptor beta chains drawn from one sample of a study of T cell repertoires in cytomegalovirus infection. TCRdb ran MiXCR on the reads and lists one entry per CDR3 protein. The profile covers fewer than 550,000 distinct CDR3 sequences, with around 27% appearing a single time and about 13% taken by the ten largest. Sequencing was performed on PBMCs. The receptors were sampled from a human donor in good health (CMV status not recorded). Some clones in this sample may be carry-over from other donors' samples. Each CDR3 is given with its conserved first and last residue. Fields, in order: clone size, V gene, D gene, CDR3 length, J gene, CDR3 protein, CDR3 DNA. D genes are given only for firm matches. Clone size appears in some rows only: once, few, many, or a class for an expanded clone.

.	TRBV7-2	TRBD1	15	TRBJ2-3	CANSPGQGASDTQYF	TGTGCCAACAGCCCTGGACAGGGGGCATCAGATACGCAGTATTTT
few	TRBV7-2	TRBD2	16	TRBJ2-1	CASKTSGSSAYNEQFF	TGTGCCAGCAAGACTAGCGGGAGTAGCGCCTACAATGAGCAGTTCTTC
.	TRBV24-1	TRBD2	16	TRBJ2-1	CATSGAGGPSYNEQFF	TGTGCCACCAGTGGGGCGGGAGGGCCCTCCTACAATGAGCAGTTCTTC
.	TRBV19	TRBD1	12	TRBJ2-5	CASRDRGETQYF	TGTGCCAGTAGGGACAGGGGAGAGACCCAGTACTTC
few	TRBV7-9	.	13	TRBJ1-2	CASSLGGWHGYTF	TGTGCCAGCAGCTTGGGGGGATGGCATGGCTACACCTTC
few	TRBV6-2/TRBV6-3	.	15	TRBJ1-6	CASRGQRTTHSPLHF	TGTGCCAGCAGAGGACAGCGTACCACTCATTCACCCCTCCACTTT
many	TRBV7-2	.	13	TRBJ1-6	CASSLEGNSPLHF	TGTGCCAGCAGTTTAGAGGGGAATTCACCCCTCCACTTT
few	TRBV4-3	TRBD2	18	TRBJ2-1	CASSQDPSSGSSYNEQFF	TGCGCCAGCAGCCAAGATCCGTCTAGCGGGAGCTCCTACAATGAGCAGTTCTTC
.	TRBV18	.	14	TRBJ2-2	CASSPSQGSGELFF	TGTGCCAGCTCACCGTCACAGGGATCCGGGGAGCTGTTTTTT
many	TRBV7-8	TRBD2	15	TRBJ2-3	CASSLSTSGLDTQYF	TGTGCCAGCAGCCTGTCGACTAGCGGACTAGATACGCAGTATTTT
many	TRBV28	TRBD2	16	TRBJ2-1	CASGFVGLAGYNEQFF	TGTGCCAGCGGTTTTGTAGGGCTAGCGGGTTACAATGAGCAGTTCTTC
.	TRBV6-6	.	14	TRBJ2-3	CASSRSTGTDTQYF	TGTGCCAGCAGCCGGTCGACTGGCACAGATACGCAGTATTTT
few	TRBV5-6	.	17	TRBJ2-3	CASSLDYTGTRPDTQYF	TGTGCCAGCAGCTTGGACTATACGGGAACTAGACCTGATACGCAGTATTTT
few	TRBV20-1	.	13	TRBJ2-3	CSARGLSTDTQYF	TGCAGTGCTAGGGGACTGAGCACAGATACGCAGTATTTT
.	TRBV11-2	TRBD2	17	TRBJ2-3	CASSLGTSGRWTDTQYF	TGTGCCAGCAGCTTAGGGACTAGCGGGAGATGGACAGATACGCAGTATTTT
once	TRBV24-1	.	15	TRBJ2-1	CATSDGRVTYNEQFF	TGTGCCACCAGTGATGGTCGGGTTACCTACAATGAGCAGTTCTTC
.	TRBV29-1	.	13	TRBJ1-1	CSVPDKGNTEAFF	TGCAGCGTCCCCGACAAGGGGAACACTGAAGCTTTCTTT
few	TRBV6-2/TRBV6-3	.	18	TRBJ1-5	CASSYNQARGLNNQPQHF	TGTGCCAGCAGTTACAACCAAGCTAGAGGACTGAACAATCAGCCCCAGCATTTT
.	TRBV12-3/TRBV12-4	TRBD2	15	TRBJ2-1	CASSYPGLAAHEQFF	TGTGCCAGCAGTTATCCGGGACTAGCGGCCCATGAGCAGTTCTTC
few	TRBV7-9	.	13	TRBJ2-3	CASALRTVDTQYF	TGTGCCAGCGCCCTTCGGACAGTAGATACGCAGTATTTT
few	TRBV4-1	.	16	TRBJ1-5	CASSQGAGDSNQPQHF	TGCGCCAGCAGCCAAGGGGCAGGGGATAGCAATCAGCCCCAGCATTTT
few	TRBV19	.	14	TRBJ1-3	CASSIPPVGNTIYF	TGTGCCAGTAGTATCCCGCCGGTTGGAAACACCATATATTTT
few	TRBV5-6	.	13	TRBJ2-7	CASTPGTRYEQYF	TGTGCCAGCACCCCCGGGACACGCTACGAGCAGTACTTC
.	TRBV6-2/TRBV6-3	.	13	TRBJ2-2	CASTTSNSGELFF	TGTGCCAGCACCACATCCAATTCCGGGGAGCTGTTTTTT
once	TRBV12-3/TRBV12-4	TRBD1	16	TRBJ2-2	CASSPPGQGRTGELFF	TGTGCCAGCAGCCCACCGGGACAGGGTCGAACCGGGGAGCTGTTTTTT
.	TRBV20-1	TRBD1	14	TRBJ1-4	CSANRQGISEKLFF	TGCAGTGCTAACCGACAGGGGATAAGTGAAAAACTGTTTTTT
.	TRBV6-1	TRBD2	14	TRBJ2-2	CASGLAGYTGELFF	TGTGCCAGCGGCCTAGCGGGGTACACCGGGGAGCTGTTTTTT
few	TRBV7-6	.	17	TRBJ2-2	CASSLYPGQRNTGELFF	TGTGCCAGCAGCTTATACCCCGGACAGCGGAACACCGGGGAGCTGTTTTTT
many	TRBV7-6	TRBD1	19	TRBJ2-7	CASSLDGYMITGASYEQYF	TGTGCCAGCAGCTTAGATGGGTATATGATTACAGGGGCTTCCTACGAGCAGTACTTC
few	TRBV7-9	.	14	TRBJ1-1	CASSLSGDWTEAFF	TGTGCCAGCAGCTTAAGCGGGGATTGGACTGAAGCTTTCTTT
few	TRBV28	.	15	TRBJ2-7	CASRPLLGPSYEQYF	TGTGCCAGCAGACCTCTCCTCGGCCCGTCCTACGAGCAGTACTTC
few	TRBV25-1	TRBD1	14	TRBJ1-6	CASAPGQGYSPLHF	TGTGCCAGCGCACCGGGACAGGGATATTCACCCCTCCACTTT
few	TRBV7-6	TRBD1	18	TRBJ2-6	CASSFRSTGSSGANVLTF	TGTGCCAGCAGCTTCCGATCGACAGGGAGCTCTGGGGCCAACGTCCTGACTTTC
.	TRBV14	.	15	TRBJ2-3	CASSQGGLSTDTQYF	TGTGCCAGCAGCCAAGGCGGACTGAGCACAGATACGCAGTATTTT
many	TRBV11-3	TRBD2	17	TRBJ2-1	CASSLTSGWGTYNEQFF	TGTGCCAGCAGCTTAACTAGCGGGTGGGGGACCTACAATGAGCAGTTCTTC
many	TRBV7-2	.	12	TRBJ1-2	CASSPDWDGYTF	TGTGCCAGCAGCCCCGACTGGGATGGCTACACCTTC
few	TRBV12-3/TRBV12-4	TRBD1	15	TRBJ1-5	CASSYQGASNQPQHF	TGTGCCAGCAGTTACCAGGGGGCTAGCAATCAGCCCCAGCATTTT
few	TRBV5-1	.	15	TRBJ1-1	CASSSAGTLNTEAFF	TGCGCCAGCTCTTCCGCGGGGACTTTGAACACTGAAGCTTTCTTT
.	TRBV6-1	.	15	TRBJ1-2	CASNLYEGQSSGYTF	TGTGCCAGCAATCTTTACGAAGGACAGAGTAGTGGCTACACCTTC
many	TRBV7-6	.	14	TRBJ2-1	CASSSDSLYNEQFF	TGTGCCAGCAGCTCGGACTCGCTCTACAATGAGCAGTTCTTC
.	TRBV7-2	.	14	TRBJ2-2	CASSSRDWTGELFF	TGTGCCAGCAGCTCCCGGGACTGGACCGGGGAGCTGTTTTTT
few	TRBV7-9	.	15	TRBJ2-7	CASSPKLRVGHEQYF	TGTGCCAGCAGCCCGAAGCTCAGGGTGGGCCACGAGCAGTACTTC
few	TRBV12-3/TRBV12-4	.	13	TRBJ1-1	CASSFRGAAEAFF	TGTGCCAGCAGTTTTCGGGGGGCCGCTGAAGCTTTCTTT